This entry lists 2 T cell receptor beta chains sequenced from one sample in a study of blood T cell repertoires in COVID-19. The protocol was immunoSEQ multiplex PCR, while the TCRdb copy is restricted to in-frame clones and leaves out a portion. The sample consists of about 110,000 clones, 70% to 75% of them appearing once. The sequenced material came from peripheral blood. Receptor source: a human donor with acute or convalescent COVID-19. The donor label of this sample is uncertain.

The rearrangement links TRBV18 to TRBJ2-5, with a possible D match to TRBD1 (6 bases). Trimming took off 3 bases at V and 2 bases at J, with 19 bases between the two ends. Looked up from germline, CDR1 is KGHSH and CDR2 is LQKENI. CDR3 length: 17 residues. This chain's CDR3 is CASSPRDTTFPQETQYF. The CDR3 DNA sequence: TGTGCCAGCTCACCCCGGGACACCACCTTCCCACAAGAGACCCAGTACTTC.

The chain joins TRBV7-8 to TRBJ2-3, with D unresolved. Germline assignment: CDR1 SGHVS and CDR2 FQNEAQ. Deletions cut 7 bases from V and 0 bases from J, with 14 bases between. This CDR3 is 15 amino acids long. In nucleotides, the CDR3 is TGTGCCAGCATCCCACGAACATCTAGCACAGATACGCAGTATTTT. Its protein product is CASIPRTSSTDTQYF. The full variable domain, its missing parts supplied by reference TRBV7-8 and TRBJ2-3, is GAGVSQSPRYKVAKRGQDVALRCDPISGHVSLFWYQQALGQGPEFLTYFQNEAQLDKSGLPSDRFFAERPEGSVSTLKIQRTQQEDSAVYLCASIPRTSSTDTQYFGPGTRLTVL.